This TCR beta chain was identified during a study of blood T cells in healthy people across ages. Peripheral blood was drawn, approximately 9.7 milliliters per donor. A second PCR, run for about 6 to 11 cycles, used a sample-barcoded 5' primer plus a J-beta primer mix. TCRdb passed the 5' RACE reads through MiXCR, listing each CDR3 protein once. Seen here are around 800,000 distinct CDR3 sequences, roughly 53% observed once, and the top ten hold about 42%. On this clonotype itself: Its antigen is undetermined.

V trimming: 4 bases; J trimming: 2 bases; junction bases outside the gene matches: 8. There are 16 residues in the CDR3. Germline CDR1 is SGDLS and CDR2 is YYNGEE. Findings of the study overall: Any conclusive comparison of naive versus antigen-experienced cells was prevented by using unsorted PBMCs.

Material: blood. This TCR came from a man at least 80 years old in good health. V is TRBV9 and J is TRBJ2-1; 8 bases line up with TRBD2. CDR3 in amino acids: CASSPSVAGPYNEQFF. CDR3 in DNA: TGTGCCAGCAGCCCCTCGGTAGCGGGACCCTACAATGAGCAGTTCTTC.